The 32 T cell receptor beta chains listed next were all sequenced from one sample in a study of cytomegalovirus exposure and HLA in healthy donors. Here immunoSEQ multiplex PCR was the method, and the copy in TCRdb shows in-frame clones only, minus some. Among about 360,000 clones listed, about nine tenths were seen once. Sequenced: PBMCs. All receptors come from a young woman in good health and CMV-seronegative.

The chain links TRBV27 to TRBJ1-5, with a possible D match to TRBD1 (6 bases). The CDR3 extends over 17 amino acids. The germline CDR1 and CDR2 sequences are MNHEY and SMNVEV (reference sequence). Deletions cut 5 bases from V and 7 bases from J, with 24 bases between. The CDR3 DNA reads as TGTGCCAGCAGTCCACTTGGACAGACGTGGTATCTGCAGCCCCAGCATTTT. Protein product: CASSPLGQTWYLQPQHF.

CDR3 loop: CSVEEQRGYAHEQYF. The CDR3 region has the DNA TGCAGCGTTGAAGAGCAGCGGGGGTACGCCCACGAGCAGTACTTC. This chain joins TRBV29-1 and TRBJ2-7, with 8 bases matching TRBD2. V lost 0 bases, J lost 5 bases, and 9 bases stayed unmatched. CDR1 SQVTM and CDR2 ANQGSEA come from the germline V gene. The CDR3 extends over 15 amino acids.

The chain links TRBV4-1 to TRBJ2-7; 8 nucleotides agree with TRBD1. Trimming at V came to 3 bases and at J to 3 bases, leaving 7 bases not matched to a gene. The germline CDR1 and CDR2 sequences are MGHRA and YSYEKL. This CDR3 region has 15 residues. CDR3 protein: CASSHQQQGGYEQYF. The CDR3 nucleotides are TGCGCCAGCAGCCATCAACAACAGGGGGGCTACGAGCAGTACTTC.

The J gene is TRBJ1-1, the V gene TRBV5-4, with D perhaps TRBD1 (5 bases). Trimming cost V 2 bases and J 1 base, with 12 bases left between them. This CDR3 has 15 amino acids. From germline, CDR1 is SGHNT and CDR2 YYREEE (reference sequence). The CDR3 DNA reads TGTGCCAGCAGCTTTAACAGGCCCGCGAACACTGAAGCTTTCTTT. Translating gives CASSFNRPANTEAFF.

This chain links TRBV7-9 with TRBJ1-4, with 7 bases aligning to TRBD1. The V segment lost 4 bases and the J segment 8 bases; nucleotides outside the gene matches: 13. Germline values: CDR1 SEHNR, CDR2 FQNEAQ (reference sequence). This CDR3 comprises 16 residues. The CDR3 loop reads CASSWNSGGGVEKLFF. For the CDR3, the DNA is TGTGCCAGCAGCTGGAACTCGGGAGGGGGCGTAGAAAAACTGTTTTTT.

The chain is built from TRBV5-1 and TRBJ2-1, with 14 bases identical to TRBD2. Germline CDR1 and CDR2: SGHRS and YFSETQ. The CDR3 is 16 amino acids. V shed 3 bases, J shed 8 bases, and the junction held 7 bases outside the gene matches. In nucleotides, the CDR3 is TGCGCCAGCAGCTCTGCGACTAGCGGGGGGGCGGATGAGCAGTTCTTC. Translating it yields CASSSATSGGADEQFF.

V and J are TRBV6-1 and TRBJ2-3; D possibly corresponds to TRBD2 (6 bases). Germline V gene sequence: CDR1 MNHNS, CDR2 SASEGT. The CDR3 has 15 residues. Trimming cost V 0 bases and J 11 bases, with 18 bases left between them. CDR3 DNA: TGTGCCAGCAGTGAAGCCGGGATCCTAGCGCCGCTGCAGTATTTT. Its protein is CASSEAGILAPLQYF.

V and J are TRBV28 and TRBJ1-2, with D possibly being TRBD1 (6 bases). Germline CDR1 reads MDHEN; CDR2 reads SYDVKM. The length of the CDR3 is 13 residues. Deletions cut 6 bases from V and 8 bases from J, with 16 bases between. The CDR3 DNA reads TGTGCCAGCAGCTCTGACAGGCCCGGGGGCTACACCTTC. Amino acid sequence: CASSSDRPGGYTF.

In this sample, this clone turned up once. The DNA for the CDR3 is TGTGCCAGCTTTTCGGGGGGGTCGAATGAGCAGTTCTTC. Residues: CASFSGGSNEQFF. V and J are TRBV5-4 and TRBJ2-1, with 8 nucleotides matching TRBD2. The germline V gene encodes CDR1 SGHNT and CDR2 YYREEE (reference sequence). This CDR3 contains 13 residues. The ends lost 7 bases at V and 7 bases at J; junction bases unmatched: 7.

The chain carries TRBV19 and TRBJ1-1, with a possible D match to TRBD1 (6 bases). This CDR3 region has 14 residues. CDR1 and CDR2 (germline): LNHDA, SQIVND (reference sequence). V lost 1 base and J 6 bases, leaving 12 bases between the germline ends. CDR3 sequence reads: CASSIVPGHPEAFF. The CDR3 DNA reads as TGTGCCAGTAGTATAGTACCGGGACATCCTGAAGCTTTCTTT.

The chain links TRBV6-1 to TRBJ1-2; D is possibly TRBD1 (6 bases). The V gene's germline CDR1 is MNHNS and CDR2 SASEGT. The CDR3 is made up of 14 amino acids. The V end was cut by 2 bases, the J end by 8 bases, with 15 bases between. The CDR3 sequence: CASSENVGARGYTF. The CDR3 nucleotides are TGTGCCAGCAGTGAAAATGTGGGGGCTCGGGGCTACACCTTC.

The chain couples TRBV11-2 to TRBJ1-4, with a possible D match to TRBD1 (5 bases). The V end lost 5 bases, the J end lost 7 bases, and 14 bases lay between the germline ends. Germline-derived CDR1 and CDR2 are SGHAT and FQNNGV. The CDR3 covers 14 residues. The CDR3, as DNA: TGTGCCAGCAGCACAAGCTACAGGCCTGAAAAACTGTTTTTT. Translation: CASSTSYRPEKLFF. The complete variable domain, with remaining parts taken from reference TRBV11-2 and TRBJ1-4, reads EAGVAQSPRYKIIEKRQSVAFWCNPISGHATLYWYQQILGQGPKLLIQFQNNGVVDDSQLPKDRFSAERLKGVDSTLKIQPAKLEDSAVYLCASSTSYRPEKLFFGSGTQLSVL.

The chain carries TRBV2 and TRBJ1-2; D is unresolved. Deletions cut 4 bases from V and 7 bases from J, with 7 bases between. The germline V gene encodes CDR1 SNHLY and CDR2 FYNNEI. This CDR3 has 11 residues. In DNA, the CDR3 is TGTGCCAGCAGTGCCGACATTGGCTACACCTTC. It specifies CASSADIGYTF.

The CDR3 DNA reads TGTGCCAGCAGCCCACAGGGAGGGGGGGAGACCCAGTACTTC. Protein: CASSPQGGGETQYF. The V call is TRBV7-9, the J call TRBJ2-5; perhaps TRBD2 as D (7 bases). The CDR3 is 14 residues long. V lost 5 bases, J lost 5 bases, and 15 bases lay in between. The germline V gene has CDR1 SEHNR and CDR2 FQNEAQ (reference sequence).

The rearrangement links TRBV5-1 to TRBJ2-1, with no clear D. Germline lookup yields CDR1 SGHRS and CDR2 YFSETQ. The ends were cut back, 0 bases at V and 2 bases at J, with 9 bases in the middle. The CDR3 runs to 15 residues. The CDR3, as DNA: TGCGCCAGCAGCTTGGACTGGCGGACCTACAATGAGCAGTTCTTC. Its translation is CASSLDWRTYNEQFF. Drawing the rest from reference TRBV5-1 and TRBJ2-1, the complete variable domain is KAGVTQTPRYLIKTRGQQVTLSCSPISGHRSVSWYQQTPGQGLQFLFEYFSETQRNKGNFPGRFSGRQFSNSRSEMNVSTLELGDSALYLCASSLDWRTYNEQFFGPGTRLTVL.

The rearrangement uses TRBV27 and TRBJ2-1; 7 bases line up with TRBD2. This CDR3 comprises 16 residues. Germline assignment: CDR1 MNHEY and CDR2 SMNVEV (reference sequence). The ends lost 0 bases at V and 2 bases at J; junction bases unmatched: 4. CDR3 bases: TGTGCCAGCAGTTTATCGCGGGAGTCACCCTACAATGAGCAGTTCTTC. It codes for CASSLSRESPYNEQFF.

This clone showed up just a few times. The genes are TRBV30 and TRBJ2-2; 8 nucleotides agree with TRBD1. Germline assignment: CDR1 GTSNPN and CDR2 SVGIG (reference sequence). The CDR3 is 16 amino acids. V gave up 0 bases and J gave up 5 bases; unmatched junction bases: 8. The CDR3 region is CAWSVLWTGITGELFF. The CDR3 region has the DNA TGTGCCTGGAGTGTACTGTGGACAGGGATAACCGGGGAGCTGTTTTTT. Combining the CDR3 with reference TRBV30 and TRBJ2-2 gives the whole variable domain SQTIHQWPATLVQPVGSPLSLECTVEGTSNPNLYWYRQAAGRGLQLLFYSVGIGQISSEVPQNLSASRPQDRQFILSSKKLLLSDSGFYLCAWSVLWTGITGELFFGEGSRLTVL.

The chain joins TRBV29-1 to TRBJ1-2; tentatively, D is TRBD1 (5 bases). The CDR3 spans 13 residues. The V end lost 2 bases, the J end lost 4 bases, and 11 bases lay between the germline ends. Germline V gene sequence: CDR1 SQVTM, CDR2 ANQGSEA. The DNA of the CDR3 is TGCAGCGTTGAAAGGCGGCAGGGCTATGGCTACACCTTC. This sequence encodes CSVERRQGYGYTF. Full variable domain (rest looked up from reference TRBV29-1 and TRBJ1-2): SAVISQKPSRDICQRGTSLTIQCQVDSQVTMMFWYRQQPGQSLTLIATANQGSEATYESGFVIDKFPISRPNLTFSTLTVSNMSPEDSSIYLCSVERRQGYGYTFGSGTRLTVV.

The chain recombines TRBV9 with TRBJ2-2; 7 bases fit TRBD1. The V and J ends lost 0 bases and 5 bases, in that order; junction bases with no gene match: 7. The germline V gene encodes CDR1 SGDLS and CDR2 YYNGEE. The CDR3 contains 16 residues. CDR3 DNA sequence: TGTGCCAGCAGCGTAGGTGGGGGACAGAAGACCGGGGAGCTGTTTTTT. Amino acid sequence: CASSVGGGQKTGELFF.

V usage is TRBV4-1 and J usage is TRBJ1-1, with TRBD1 matching over 8 bases. Germline CDR1 reads MGHRA; CDR2 reads YSYEKL. J was trimmed by 1 base and V by 3 bases; bases with no gene match: 7. CDR3 size: 16 residues. The CDR3 is CASSQDPGTGNTEAFF. As DNA, the CDR3 is TGCGCCAGCAGCCAGGACCCCGGGACAGGGAACACTGAAGCTTTCTTT.

The chain employs TRBV21-1 and TRBJ1-5. TRBV21-1 has pseudogene status. This CDR3 region has 14 residues. The CDR3 DNA reads TGTGCCACCCCGGACCCGGAGGGCAATCAGCCCCAGCATTTT. Amino acid sequence: CATPDPEGNQPQHF.

This chain joins TRBV9 and TRBJ2-7; 9 bases match TRBD1. The CDR3 has 15 residues. With 4 bases clipped from V and 2 bases from J, the junction kept 7 bases outside the gene matches. Looked up from germline, CDR1 is SGDLS and CDR2 is YYNGEE. Here the CDR3 reads CASSPARTGAYEQYF. The CDR3 DNA follows: TGTGCCAGCAGCCCGGCCCGGACAGGGGCCTACGAGCAGTACTTC.

The chain combines TRBV5-1 with TRBJ1-3; D is undetermined. CDR3 length equals 14 residues. Germline CDR1 is SGHRS and CDR2 is YFSETQ. V lost 7 bases to trimming and J lost 0 bases, with 11 bases between them. The CDR3 sequence: CASSIGVSGNTIYF. CDR3 coding DNA: TGCGCCAGCTCCATTGGAGTCTCTGGAAACACCATATATTTT. The whole variable domain, filled in from reference TRBV5-1 and TRBJ1-3, reads KAGVTQTPRYLIKTRGQQVTLSCSPISGHRSVSWYQQTPGQGLQFLFEYFSETQRNKGNFPGRFSGRQFSNSRSEMNVSTLELGDSALYLCASSIGVSGNTIYFGEGSWLTVV.

The chain is built from TRBV2 and TRBJ2-3; possibly TRBD2 for D (5 bases). With 8 bases removed from V and 0 bases from J, the gap between germline ends came to 18 bases. From germline, CDR1 is SNHLY and CDR2 FYNNEI. This CDR3 is 16 amino acids long. The CDR3 region has the DNA TGTGCCAGCGCCCGAGGGAGCGGTGCGAGCACAGATACGCAGTATTTT. It codes for CASARGSGASTDTQYF.

The sample holds one count of this clone. V gene TRBV4-1 combines with J gene TRBJ2-7; 9 bases map to TRBD2. CDR3 size: 16 residues. CDR1 is MGHRA, CDR2 YSYEKL, per germline. V lost 4 bases to trimming and J lost 4 bases; unmatched junction nucleotides: 11. The DNA of the CDR3 is TGCGCCAGCAGCCGCTTACCGGGACTAGCCCCATACGAGCAGTACTTC. This codes for CASSRLPGLAPYEQYF.

The gene calls are TRBV30 and TRBJ1-2; 7 nucleotides match TRBD1. The CDR3 runs to 14 residues. Trimming at V came to 2 bases and at J to 8 bases, leaving 11 bases not matched to a gene. Germline V lookup: CDR1 GTSNPN, CDR2 SVGIG (reference sequence). In nucleotides, the CDR3 is TGTGCCTGGAGTCCCATTCGACAGGGAGTGGGCTACACCTTC. Protein sequence: CAWSPIRQGVGYTF.

CDR3 sequence (DNA): TGTGCCAGCAGCCCGACAGGGCACTATGGCTACACCTTC. Protein sequence: CASSPTGHYGYTF. The chain employs TRBV6-6 and TRBJ1-2, with TRBD1 identical over 7 bases. Germline V gene data show CDR1 as MNHNY and CDR2 as SVGAGI (reference sequence). V shed 6 bases and J 3 bases; nucleotides not matched to a gene: 4. The CDR3 is 13 amino acids.

The gene calls are TRBV10-2 and TRBJ2-7, with 8 bases identical to TRBD1. The CDR3 is 13 amino acids. Germline assignment: CDR1 WSHSY and CDR2 SAAADI. J lost 3 bases, V lost 7 bases, and 5 bases had no gene match. CDR3 sequence (DNA): TGCGCCAGCACCCAGGGGGCGAACTACGAGCAGTACTTC. Translation gives CASTQGANYEQYF.

The gene calls are TRBV27 and TRBJ2-3; tentatively, D is TRBD2 (5 bases). The CDR3 sequence is 14 residues long. Germline V gives CDR1 MNHEY, CDR2 SMNVEV (reference sequence). Trimming removed 7 bases from V and 6 bases from J, with 17 bases in between. The CDR3, as DNA: TGTGCCAGCAAATTTCGACGGGGTTCTGATACGCAGTATTTT. As protein: CASKFRRGSDTQYF.

The chain uses TRBV4-1 and TRBJ2-3; D may be TRBD1 (5 bases). The V and J ends lost 1 base and 3 bases respectively, with 8 bases between them. There are 14 residues in the CDR3. CDR1 is MGHRA and CDR2 is YSYEKL in the germline V gene. CDR3 bases: TGCGCCAGCAGCCAAGGCAGGGAAACAGATACGCAGTATTTT. This sequence encodes CASSQGRETDTQYF.

The chain is built from TRBV29-1 and TRBJ2-3; no firm D call. The germline gives CDR1 SQVTM, CDR2 ANQGSEA. V dropped 6 bases and J dropped 6 bases, with 10 bases sitting between them. This CDR3 region has 11 residues. CDR3 protein: CSVRQLDTQYF. CDR3 nucleotides: TGCAGCGTACGCCAACTCGATACGCAGTATTTT.

This chain connects TRBV7-9 to TRBJ2-1; 10 bases map to TRBD1. This CDR3 is built from 19 residues. V trimming: 0 bases; J trimming: 1 base; junction bases outside the gene matches: 9. In germline, CDR1 is SEHNR, CDR2 FQNEAQ (reference sequence). The CDR3 loop reads CASSLARRLDRGSYNEQFF. In DNA form, the CDR3 reads TGTGCCAGCAGCTTAGCGCGTCGTCTGGACAGGGGGTCCTACAATGAGCAGTTCTTC.